This T cell receptor beta chain was captured by sequencing in a study of T-cell reconstitution after alpha-beta-depleted transplantation in children. The V segment lost 2 bases and the J segment 6 bases; nucleotides outside the gene matches: 8. The CDR3 is 16 residues long. From germline, CDR1 is SGHAT and CDR2 FQNNGV. This clonotype was recorded a few times. TCRbeta library construction was performed incorporating unique molecular identifiers. TCRdb reanalysed the PCR reads using MiXCR and keeps one entry per CDR3 protein. The sample includes roughly 350,000 distinct CDR3 sequences, about 9.3% of them seen just once.

The V call is TRBV11-2, the J call TRBJ2-2, with 8 bases identical to TRBD2. The source is a human donor who donated a stem cell graft to a child with acute lymphoblastic leukemia. Material: PBMCs from the stem cell graft donor, obtained from the stem cell graft. The CDR3, as DNA: TGTGCCAGCAGCTTACCGCGACTAGCGCCGCCCGGGGAGCTGTTTTTT. Its translation: CASSLPRLAPPGELFF.